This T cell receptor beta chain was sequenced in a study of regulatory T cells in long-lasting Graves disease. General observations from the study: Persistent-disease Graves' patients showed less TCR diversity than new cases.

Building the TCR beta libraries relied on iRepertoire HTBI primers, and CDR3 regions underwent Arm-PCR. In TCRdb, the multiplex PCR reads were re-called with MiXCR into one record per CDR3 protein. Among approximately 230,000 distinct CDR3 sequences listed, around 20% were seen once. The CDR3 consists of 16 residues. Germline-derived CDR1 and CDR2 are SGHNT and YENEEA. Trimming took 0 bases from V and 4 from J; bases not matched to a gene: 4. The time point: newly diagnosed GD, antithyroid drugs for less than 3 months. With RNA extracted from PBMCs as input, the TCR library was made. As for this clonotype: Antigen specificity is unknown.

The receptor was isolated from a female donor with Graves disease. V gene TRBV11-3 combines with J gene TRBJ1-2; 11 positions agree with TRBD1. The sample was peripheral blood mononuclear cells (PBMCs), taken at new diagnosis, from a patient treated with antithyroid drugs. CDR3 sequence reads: CASSLEDRGRGYGYTF. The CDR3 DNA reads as TGTGCCAGCAGCTTAGAGGACAGGGGGCGCGGCTATGGCTACACCTTC.